This T cell receptor (beta chain) was captured by sequencing in a study of blood T cell repertoires in COVID-19. Profiling relied on immunoSEQ multiplex PCR, and the TCRdb table lists in-frame clones only, not all of them. The sample lists approximately 290,000 clones, roughly 89% seen once, with about 0.8% in the top ten. CDR1 is SEHNR and CDR2 is FQNEAQ in the germline V gene (reference sequence). This CDR3 comprises 15 residues. Trimming at V came to 6 bases and at J to 2 bases, leaving 3 bases not matched to a gene. The rearrangement uses TRBV7-9 and TRBJ2-2; 10 bases are a match to TRBD1. Input material: peripheral blood. The receptor comes from a man aged 25-45 years with acute or convalescent COVID-19. CDR3 DNA: TGTGCCAGCAGAGGGACAGGGGCCAACACCGGGGAGCTGTTTTTT. Its translation is CASRGTGANTGELFF.